Shown below are 21 T cell receptor beta chains from a single sample sequenced in a study of blood T cell repertoires in COVID-19. The assay was immunoSEQ multiplex PCR, and TCRdb's table has in-frame clones only and misses some. The table has 200,000 or so clones, around 80% seen once. The sequenced sample consisted of peripheral blood. All receptors derive from a human donor with acute or convalescent COVID-19. The donor label of this sample is uncertain.

The J gene is TRBJ2-3, the V gene TRBV3-1 (or the pseudogene TRBV3-2); 11 positions match TRBD1. The CDR3 has 17 amino acids. Germline V gene lookup returns CDR1 LGHDT and CDR2 YNNKEL (reference sequence). V was pared by 2 bases and J by 1 base, with 5 bases of the junction left unmatched. The CDR3 coding sequence is TGTGCCAGCAGCCAACACCCGGGACAGGGGGGCACAGATACGCAGTATTTT. Translating it yields CASSQHPGQGGTDTQYF.

This clone was detected only a few times. The chain couples TRBV6-2 or TRBV6-3 to TRBJ2-1; 7 nucleotides agree with TRBD2. The length of the CDR3 is 14 residues. The V gene end was trimmed by 4 bases and the J gene end by 9 bases; junction bases not matched to a gene: 9. Germline V CDR1 and CDR2: MNHEY, SVGEGT. The CDR3 sequence is CASSFCGSRCEQFF. The DNA for the CDR3 is TGTGCCAGCAGTTTTTGCGGGAGTCGGTGTGAGCAGTTCTTC.

V usage is TRBV28 and J usage is TRBJ2-7; D might be TRBD2 (5 bases). CDR1 is MDHEN and CDR2 is SYDVKM in the germline V gene. V was shortened by 4 bases and J by 1 base, with 14 bases between the two germline ends. This CDR3 comprises 15 residues. This chain's CDR3 is CASSSPGLNSYEQYF. CDR3 bases: TGTGCCAGCAGTTCCCCTGGACTGAATTCCTACGAGCAGTACTTC.

This rearrangement joins TRBV18 to TRBJ2-6; TRBD2 matches 7 bases. CDR1 is KGHSH, CDR2 LQKENI, per germline. The CDR3 has 16 amino acids. Unmatched junction bases numbered 4, after V lost 3 bases and J lost 2 bases. CDR3 sequence: CASSPPTSAGANVLTF. The CDR3 DNA reads as TGTGCCAGCTCACCTCCTACTAGCGCTGGGGCCAACGTCCTGACTTTC.

J is TRBJ2-7 and V is TRBV9, with 12 bases fitting TRBD1. Germline V lookup: CDR1 SGDLS, CDR2 YYNGEE. V trimming: 4 bases; J trimming: 7 bases; junction bases outside the gene matches: 9. This CDR3 region has 15 residues. The DNA of the CDR3 is TGTGCCAGCAGCCCCTCCGGGACAGGGGGCAGAGAGCAGTACTTC. Its protein product is CASSPSGTGGREQYF.

V usage is TRBV5-1 and J usage is TRBJ2-2; D may be TRBD1 (5 bases). The CDR3 runs 14 residues. From germline, CDR1 is SGHRS and CDR2 YFSETQ. Trimming shortened V by 6 bases and J by 4 bases, and 13 bases separated the two germline ends. The CDR3 DNA reads as TGCGCCAGCACGAAGGGGCGAATCACCGGGGAGCTGTTTTTT. Translated, it gives CASTKGRITGELFF.

This clone has just one count. The CDR3 region has the DNA TGTGCCAGCATAGGGACAGGGAATTCACCCCTCCACTTT. This translates into CASIGTGNSPLHF. The rearrangement links TRBV2 to TRBJ1-6, with TRBD1 matching over 9 bases. Germline lookup yields CDR1 SNHLY and CDR2 FYNNEI. The CDR3 is 13 amino acids. With 7 bases clipped from V and 7 bases from J, the junction kept 2 bases outside the gene matches.

V is TRBV7-9 and J is TRBJ1-2, with D possibly matching TRBD1 (6 bases). Germline lookup yields CDR1 SEHNR and CDR2 FQNEAQ (reference sequence). V was cut by 3 bases and J by 4 bases, with 15 bases left in between. This CDR3 has 15 residues. The CDR3 loop reads CASSFRGPELYGYTF. CDR3 in DNA: TGTGCCAGCAGCTTCAGGGGTCCAGAACTCTATGGCTACACCTTC.

The chain uses TRBV24-1 and TRBJ2-3; no clear D gene. This CDR3 has 15 residues. The germline CDR1 and CDR2 sequences are KGHDR and SFDVKD. Trimming took 3 bases from V and 0 from J, leaving 9 bases between them. CDR3 nucleotides: TGTGCCACCAGTGATAACGGAGCTAGCACAGATACGCAGTATTTT. Residues: CATSDNGASTDTQYF.

The chain carries TRBV24-1 and TRBJ2-1; 10 bases are a match to TRBD2. The junction had 6 bases not matched to a gene; V was cut back by 4 bases and J by 7 bases. Germline CDR1 is KGHDR and CDR2 is SFDVKD. The CDR3 is 15 residues long. The CDR3 sequence: CATSEPGLARNEQFF. As DNA, the CDR3 is TGTGCCACCAGTGAACCGGGACTAGCGAGGAATGAGCAGTTCTTC.

This clone has only a few counts. This chain joins TRBV7-9 and TRBJ2-7; the D gene is possibly TRBD1 (7 bases). Trimming removed 6 bases from V and 3 bases from J, with 18 bases in between. Germline V gene data show CDR1 as SEHNR and CDR2 as FQNEAQ (reference sequence). CDR3 length: 15 amino acids. The CDR3 protein is CASRPAGGQFYEQYF. The CDR3 DNA sequence: TGTGCCAGCAGGCCTGCCGGGGGACAGTTCTACGAGCAGTACTTC. Based on the CDR3 plus reference TRBV7-9 and TRBJ2-7, the full variable domain is DTGVSQNPRHKITKRGQNVTFRCDPISEHNRLYWYRQTLGQGPEFLTYFQNEAQLEKSRLLSDRFSAERPKGSFSTLEIQRTEQGDSAMYLCASRPAGGQFYEQYFGPGTRLTVT.

The V call is TRBV27, the J call TRBJ2-1; 12 nucleotides align to TRBD2. CDR1 MNHEY and CDR2 SMNVEV come from the germline V gene (reference sequence). This CDR3 spans 22 amino acids. The trim removed 2 bases at V and 6 bases at J, leaving 23 bases unmatched. The CDR3 region is CASSLSRGAGLAGGLTRNEQFF. In DNA, the CDR3 is TGTGCCAGCAGTTTAAGCCGCGGGGCCGGGCTAGCGGGAGGGCTGACGCGCAATGAGCAGTTCTTC.

The CDR3 DNA sequence: TGTGCCAGCGGGGGGGAGAATCAGCCCCAGCATTTT. It is translated as CASGGENQPQHF. The chain employs TRBV2 and TRBJ1-5, with D perhaps matching TRBD1 (5 bases). Germline loops: CDR1 SNHLY, CDR2 FYNNEI. The V gene lost 8 bases and the J gene lost 4 bases, with 9 bases spanning the gap. The CDR3 spans 12 residues.

The chain has TRBV28 and TRBJ1-6; possibly TRBD1 for D (5 bases). CDR3 length equals 15 residues. Germline V lookup: CDR1 MDHEN, CDR2 SYDVKM. The V end was cut by 5 bases, the J end by 7 bases, with 15 bases between. The CDR3 is CASSPPGLPNSPLHF. The CDR3 DNA is TGTGCCAGCAGTCCTCCGGGACTTCCAAATTCACCCCTCCACTTT.

J is TRBJ2-7 and V is TRBV6-1; 7 nucleotides line up with TRBD2. Looked up from germline, CDR1 is MNHNS and CDR2 is SASEGT. V lost 3 bases, J lost 4 bases, and 9 bases stayed unmatched. This CDR3 contains 15 residues. CDR3 in amino acids: CASSESSGVGYEQYF. DNA for the CDR3: TGTGCCAGCAGTGAGTCTAGCGGTGTGGGATACGAGCAGTACTTC.

The V gene is TRBV6-5, the J gene TRBJ2-5; 7 bases fit TRBD2. The V gene's germline CDR1 is MNHEY and CDR2 SVGAGI. J lost 2 bases, V lost 7 bases, and 7 bases had no gene match. The CDR3 extends over 14 amino acids. The CDR3 loop reads CASTPLAAQETQYF. In DNA form, the CDR3 reads TGTGCCAGCACTCCGCTAGCGGCGCAAGAGACCCAGTACTTC.

The rearrangement joins TRBV6-6 to TRBJ1-1, with 7 bases identical to TRBD1. Trimming took 4 bases from V and 3 from J; bases not matched to a gene: 5. The CDR3 covers 14 residues. The V gene's germline CDR1 is MNHNY and CDR2 SVGAGI (reference sequence). CDR3 DNA sequence: TGTGCCAGCAGTTCGCTACAGGGGTACACTGAAGCTTTCTTT. This codes for CASSSLQGYTEAFF.

The chain carries TRBV18 and TRBJ2-5; possibly TRBD1 for D (6 bases). This CDR3 comprises 14 residues. CDR1 KGHSH and CDR2 LQKENI come from the germline V gene. The V and J ends lost 6 bases and 1 base respectively, with 12 bases between them. CDR3 loop: CASSQGQFQETQYF. The CDR3 nucleotides are TGTGCCAGCTCCCAAGGACAGTTCCAAGAGACCCAGTACTTC.

The rearrangement joins TRBV7-9 to TRBJ1-2; D perhaps matches TRBD1 (6 bases). Deletions cut 5 bases from V and 7 bases from J, with 14 bases between. Germline V CDR1 and CDR2: SEHNR, FQNEAQ (reference sequence). This CDR3 has 13 amino acids. CDR3: CASSQQGTSGYTF. The CDR3 coding sequence is TGTGCCAGCAGCCAACAGGGAACCAGTGGCTACACCTTC.

This sequence joins TRBV18 and TRBJ2-7; D not resolved. Deletions cut 2 bases from V and 4 bases from J, with 6 bases between. From germline, CDR1 is KGHSH and CDR2 LQKENI. The CDR3 is made up of 12 amino acids. CDR3 amino acids: CASSPSRYEQYF. The CDR3 region has the DNA TGTGCCAGCTCACCATCCCGGTACGAGCAGTACTTC.

The sample holds one count of this clone. The CDR3 loop is CSVGTGLTEAFF. CDR3 sequence (DNA): TGCAGCGTTGGGACAGGGCTGACTGAAGCTTTCTTT. The chain joins TRBV29-1 to TRBJ1-1; TRBD1 matches at 8 bases. Germline loops: CDR1 SQVTM, CDR2 ANQGSEA. The trim removed 4 bases at V and 5 bases at J, leaving 3 bases unmatched. The CDR3 is 12 residues long.